This T cell receptor (beta chain) was captured in a study of cytomegalovirus exposure and HLA in healthy donors (dated by TCRdb to 2015 to 2018). Turning to the overall study: According to a later analysis, one platform produced both the roughly 120 validation repertoires and the roughly 650 repertoires of the first cohort. The study aimed to test whether cataloging public T cell receptors could reveal signatures of past pathogen exposure. In addition to the first cohort of 650 to 800 subjects, a separate validation cohort of approximately 130 different subjects was used. High-throughput TCR immunosequencing, statistical association of individual TCRs with disease status, and machine learning were combined to predict cytomegalovirus infection status. What the research found in general, with its limitations: In a later analysis, TCRs clustered in the first cohort were found to also tend to co-occur in the 120 or so validation repertoires, with 85% to 95% of cluster scores above 0. According to the authors, the approach could potentially be generalized to other disease states and immunological phenotypes. Cytomegalovirus status was reported to be diagnosed by the classifier with high specificity and sensitivity in both the original and validation cohorts. Across donors, most TCR sequences were observed very rarely, whereas some public TCRs were present in many individuals. The validation cohort had no HLA typing available for a later analysis, so co-occurrence within that cohort was assessed over all 130 or so repertoires. A few of the identified cytomegalovirus-associated TCR beta chains were confirmed in vitro to be specific for cytomegalovirus antigens. The study gave a list of 150 to 200 TCR beta chains associated with cytomegalovirus.

Separate from the approximately 690-subject first cohort, the validation cohort of roughly 120 subjects was the group to which the donors belonged. About this clone itself: Its antigen is still unknown. Base qualities are missing; no much larger clone stands one base away.

The library was produced with the immunoSEQ multiplex PCR assay. Processing in the source paper ran as follows. To diagnose cytomegalovirus status from the catalog of TCR beta chain sequences, a statistical classification framework was built. TCRdb carries this immuneACCESS record with in-frame sequences only. Its versions omit some clonotypes, under half of them owing to an unresolved V gene in the studies checked, with the rest unexplained. D and trimming come from the DNA, and the V and J calls and clone size come from that table. Within this sample are 250,000 or so clones, with more than 75% of them counted one time only. More than 10% of the sample is in the top ten clones. The cysteine opens and the phenylalanine closes a CDR3 of 14 amino acids. This entry keeps only the CDR3 DNA: 42 bases, framed from base 1. The germline V gene supplies CDR1 MGHDK and CDR2 SYGVNS. V and J are trimmed by 4 bases and 6 bases, and the gene matches miss 6 bases of the junction.

The receptor comes from a man aged 18-30 years in good health and CMV-seropositive. The V and J segments used are TRBV25-1 and TRBJ1-5; TRBD1 fits 7 bases in the junction. What was sequenced was PBMCs. CDR3 protein: CASSAQGGGQPQHF. The sequence in DNA is TGTGCCAGCAGTGCGCAGGGGGGGGGTCAGCCCCAGCATTTT.